This T cell receptor beta chain was sequenced for a study of blood T cell dynamics during melanoma immunotherapy. Broader study findings: The study could not tell melanoma-specific clones from general immune activation.

Measured with immunoSEQ multiplex PCR; TCRdb has only the in-frame clones, and not every one. The sample includes around 850 clones, roughly 65% of them seen just once. Documented time point: week 3, after first cycle of checkpoint inhibitor. Samples come from before therapy and from week 3 after the first blockade cycle. Disease control meant complete response, partial response or stable disease at 12 weeks. Prior systemic cancer therapy, immunosuppressant use and other active malignancies excluded patients. A word on this clone: Antigen: not known.

Sequencing was performed on central memory CD8+ T cells from blood, taken from a patient treated with checkpoint blockade. This sequence was found in a human donor with melanoma.

This chain's CDR3 is CASWGRASGRLEQFF. In DNA form, the CDR3 reads TGTGCCAGCTGGGGTCGGGCTAGCGGGAGACTTGAGCAGTTCTTC. The chain joins TRBV27 to TRBJ2-1; 10 nucleotides align to TRBD2. Trimming removed 8 bases from V and 9 bases from J; junction bases left unmatched: 13. CDR1 and CDR2 from the germline V gene are MNHEY and SMNVEV (reference sequence). This CDR3 has 15 amino acids.